The 17 T cell receptor beta chains listed next were all sequenced from one sample in a study of cytomegalovirus exposure and HLA in healthy donors. Assay used: immunoSEQ multiplex PCR; TCRdb lists only in-frame clones, some missing. The table lists roughly 150,000 clones, 89% of them singletons, with roughly 4.2% in the top ten. The sequencing sample was made of PBMCs. These receptor sequences come from a man younger than 35 in good health and CMV-seropositive.

The V and J genes are TRBV5-1 and TRBJ1-4; TRBD1 matches at 7 bases. The junction had 8 bases not matched to a gene; V was cut back by 4 bases and J by 8 bases. Germline V CDR1 and CDR2: SGHRS, YFSETQ. The CDR3 loop spans 14 amino acids. CDR3 in amino acids: CASSQRQGEEKLFF. The CDR3 DNA reads TGCGCCAGCAGCCAGAGACAGGGAGAAGAAAAACTGTTTTTT.

The chain uses TRBV19 and TRBJ1-3; TRBD1 is a possible D gene (6 bases). V lost 4 bases to trimming and J lost 0 bases, with 13 bases between them. CDR3 length: 16 amino acids. CDR1 and CDR2 (germline): LNHDA, SQIVND (reference sequence). The CDR3 coding sequence is TGTGCCAGTAGTACCTACAGGGCCAGCTCTGGAAACACCATATATTTT. Translated: CASSTYRASSGNTIYF.

The chain recombines TRBV28 with TRBJ2-7, with 8 bases fitting TRBD2. Germline lookup yields CDR1 MDHEN and CDR2 SYDVKM. V lost 5 bases, J lost 0 bases, and 9 bases stayed unmatched. The CDR3 covers 16 residues. The CDR3 nucleotides are TGTGCCAGCAGTCCGGGAGGGGGGCCGAGCTCCTACGAGCAGTACTTC. Translating gives CASSPGGGPSSYEQYF.

This chain joins TRBV15 and TRBJ2-3; 10 positions match TRBD1. This CDR3 region has 16 residues. The ends lost 1 base at V and 3 bases at J; junction bases unmatched: 4. CDR1 and CDR2 from the germline V gene are LNHNV and YYDKDF (reference sequence). The CDR3 DNA reads TGTGCCACCAGCAGAGGTGACAGGGGGCGTACAGATACGCAGTATTTT. Translating it yields CATSRGDRGRTDTQYF. Looking up the rest from reference TRBV15 and TRBJ2-3 gives the full variable domain: DAMVIQNPRYQVTQFGKPVTLSCSQTLNHNVMYWYQQKSSQAPKLLFHYYDKDFNNEADTPDNFQSRRPNTSFCFLDIRSPGLGDTAMYLCATSRGDRGRTDTQYFGPGTRLTVL.

V usage is TRBV5-1 and J usage is TRBJ2-1; 11 bases align to TRBD2. CDR3 length: 17 amino acids. CDR1 and CDR2 from the germline V gene are SGHRS and YFSETQ. V was clipped by 0 bases and J by 5 bases; unmatched bases: 7. CDR3 residues: CASSLGSGRAGHNEQFF. As DNA, the CDR3 is TGCGCCAGCAGCTTGGGTAGCGGGAGGGCCGGCCACAATGAGCAGTTCTTC.

The chain uses TRBV28 and TRBJ2-2; TRBD1 might be the D (5 bases). CDR1 MDHEN and CDR2 SYDVKM come from the germline V gene. CDR3 size: 13 residues. V lost 3 bases, J lost 5 bases, and 7 bases lay in between. The CDR3 sequence: CASSFQGTGELFF. DNA for the CDR3: TGTGCCAGCAGTTTCCAGGGAACCGGGGAGCTGTTTTTT.

The chain joins TRBV27 to TRBJ2-3; 7 bases line up with TRBD1. The CDR3 contains 15 residues. Germline V CDR1 and CDR2: MNHEY, SMNVEV (reference sequence). V lost 7 bases, J lost 0 bases, and 7 bases stayed unmatched. The CDR3 reads CASTRGQLSTDTQYF. The CDR3 region has the DNA TGTGCCAGCACCAGGGGACAGCTTAGCACAGATACGCAGTATTTT.

The chain has TRBV5-1 and TRBJ2-1, with a possible D match to TRBD1 (5 bases). Germline CDR1 reads SGHRS; CDR2 reads YFSETQ. The germline V and J ends were trimmed by 6 bases and 15 bases, with 13 bases remaining between them. The CDR3 totals 10 residues. Here the CDR3 reads CASMNARVFF. DNA for the CDR3: TGCGCCAGCATGAACGCCAGGGTGTTCTTC. Looking up the rest from reference TRBV5-1 and TRBJ2-1 gives the full variable domain: KAGVTQTPRYLIKTRGQQVTLSCSPISGHRSVSWYQQTPGQGLQFLFEYFSETQRNKGNFPGRFSGRQFSNSRSEMNVSTLELGDSALYLCASMNARVFFGPGTRLTVL.

The chain couples TRBV6-5 to TRBJ1-5; D gene unclear. Germline CDR1 and CDR2: MNHEY and SVGAGI. The CDR3 contains 15 residues. Trimming took 0 bases from V and 0 from J, leaving 6 bases between them. The CDR3 sequence is CASSYSRSSNQPQHF. The CDR3 nucleotides are TGTGCCAGCAGTTACTCACGCAGTAGCAATCAGCCCCAGCATTTT.

The chain joins TRBV5-6 to TRBJ2-7, with D perhaps TRBD2 (6 bases). Between the trimmed V and J ends, which lost 3 bases and 0 bases, there was a span of 16 bases. The germline V gene has CDR1 SGHDT and CDR2 YYEEEE. The length of the CDR3 is 16 residues. The DNA of the CDR3 is TGTGCCAGCAGCTCCATAGATCGGGGGAGCTCCTACGAGCAGTACTTC. This translates into CASSSIDRGSSYEQYF.

This sequence joins TRBV6-5 and TRBJ2-5; the D gene is possibly TRBD1 (6 bases). Trimming stripped 10 bases from V and 5 bases from J, with 23 bases between. The CDR3 extends over 15 amino acids. Germline V gives CDR1 MNHEY, CDR2 SVGAGI. The CDR3: CATRTVHGLLETQYF. In nucleotides, the CDR3 is TGTGCCACTCGGACAGTCCACGGATTATTGGAGACCCAGTACTTC.

This rearrangement joins TRBV10-1 to TRBJ2-3; a weak D match, TRBD1 (5 bases). The CDR3 runs 14 residues. The V and J ends lost 0 bases and 8 bases respectively, with 12 bases between them. The germline V gene encodes CDR1 WNHNN and CDR2 SYGVQD (reference sequence). The CDR3 sequence: CASSESAGGATQYF. The CDR3 nucleotides are TGCGCCAGCAGTGAGTCGGCTGGTGGGGCTACGCAGTATTTT.

This clone was found once. The rearrangement joins TRBV7-8 to TRBJ2-1; the D is unclear. CDR3 length equals 13 residues. Between the trimmed V and J ends, which lost 0 bases and 7 bases, there was a span of 7 bases. CDR1 is SGHVS, CDR2 FQNEAQ, per germline. The DNA for the CDR3 is TGTGCCAGCAGCTTAGCTCGAGAAAATGAGCAGTTCTTC. Translating gives CASSLARENEQFF.

The chain's CDR3 is CASSLVLAGRPGETQYF. The CDR3 coding sequence is TGCGCCAGCAGCTTGGTACTAGCGGGAAGGCCGGGGGAGACCCAGTACTTC. The chain uses TRBV5-1 and TRBJ2-5; the match to TRBD2 covers 10 bases. The CDR3 length is 17 residues. Germline trimming cut 0 bases from V and 5 bases from J; bases unmatched to any gene: 10. Per the germline V gene, CDR1 is SGHRS and CDR2 is YFSETQ.

The V and J genes are TRBV7-6 and TRBJ1-4, with 8 bases identical to TRBD1. This CDR3 is 20 amino acids long. Germline loops: CDR1 SGHVS, CDR2 FNYEAQ. The V and J ends lost 0 bases and 2 bases, in that order; junction bases with no gene match: 14. DNA of the CDR3: TGTGCCAGCAGCTTAGCGCTGCGGGACAGGAGGCCAATCACTAATGAAAAACTGTTTTTT. Protein sequence: CASSLALRDRRPITNEKLFF.

This clone was seen only a few times. The gene calls are TRBV19 and TRBJ1-2, with a weak D call TRBD1 (5 bases). CDR3 length: 14 amino acids. Trimming cost V 7 bases and J 4 bases, with 16 bases left between them. Germline values: CDR1 LNHDA, CDR2 SQIVND (reference sequence). The CDR3: CASNEGRYGYGYTF. The CDR3 coding sequence is TGTGCCAGTAATGAGGGGAGGTACGGCTATGGCTACACCTTC. The full variable domain, with the rest looked up from reference TRBV19 and TRBJ1-2, is DGGITQSPKYLFRKEGQNVTLSCEQNLNHDAMYWYRQDPGQGLRLIYYSQIVNDFQKGDIAEGYSVSREKKESFPLTVTSAQKNPTAFYLCASNEGRYGYGYTFGSGTRLTVV.

The V gene is TRBV7-2, the J gene TRBJ1-3; possible D gene TRBD1, 5 bases. The length of the CDR3 is 13 residues. V was trimmed by 1 base and J by 4 bases, leaving 5 bases between them. Germline CDR1 SGHTA, CDR2 FQGNSA. This chain's CDR3 is CASSLGQGNTIYF. CDR3 nucleotides: TGTGCCAGCAGCTTAGGACAGGGAAACACCATATATTTT.